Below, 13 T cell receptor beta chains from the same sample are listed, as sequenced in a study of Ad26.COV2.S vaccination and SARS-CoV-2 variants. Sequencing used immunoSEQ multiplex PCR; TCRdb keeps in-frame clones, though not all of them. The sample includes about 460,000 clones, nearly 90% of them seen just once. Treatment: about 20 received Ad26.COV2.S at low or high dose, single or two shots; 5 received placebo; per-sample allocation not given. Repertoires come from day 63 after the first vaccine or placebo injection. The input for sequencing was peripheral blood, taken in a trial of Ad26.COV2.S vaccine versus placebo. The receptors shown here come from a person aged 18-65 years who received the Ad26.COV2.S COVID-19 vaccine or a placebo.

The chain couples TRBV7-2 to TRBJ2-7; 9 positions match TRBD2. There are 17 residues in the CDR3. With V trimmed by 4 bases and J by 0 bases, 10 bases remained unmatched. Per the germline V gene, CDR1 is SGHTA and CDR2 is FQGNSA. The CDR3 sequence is CASSYRIAGEYSYEQYF. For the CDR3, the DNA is TGTGCCAGCAGCTATAGGATAGCGGGGGAGTACTCCTACGAGCAGTACTTC.

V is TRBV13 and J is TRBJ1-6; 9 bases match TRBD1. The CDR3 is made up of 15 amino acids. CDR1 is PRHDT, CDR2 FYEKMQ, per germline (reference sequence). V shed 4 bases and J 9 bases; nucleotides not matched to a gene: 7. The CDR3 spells CASSSDRGSSSPLHF. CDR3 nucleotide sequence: TGTGCCAGCAGCTCGGACAGGGGTTCGTCTTCACCCCTCCACTTT.

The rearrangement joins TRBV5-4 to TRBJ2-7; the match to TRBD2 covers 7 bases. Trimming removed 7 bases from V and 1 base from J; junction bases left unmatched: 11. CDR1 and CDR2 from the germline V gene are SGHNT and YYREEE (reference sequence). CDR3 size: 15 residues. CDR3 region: CASRLRLADSYEQYF. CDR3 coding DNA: TGTGCCAGCCGCCTCCGACTAGCAGATTCCTACGAGCAGTACTTC.

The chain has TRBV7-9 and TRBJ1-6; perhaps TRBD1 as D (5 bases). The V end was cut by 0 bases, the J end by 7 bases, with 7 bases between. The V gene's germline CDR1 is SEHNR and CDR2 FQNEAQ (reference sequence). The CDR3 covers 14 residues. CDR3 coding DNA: TGTGCCAGCAGCTTAGCCCAGGGAAATTCACCCCTCCACTTT. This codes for CASSLAQGNSPLHF.

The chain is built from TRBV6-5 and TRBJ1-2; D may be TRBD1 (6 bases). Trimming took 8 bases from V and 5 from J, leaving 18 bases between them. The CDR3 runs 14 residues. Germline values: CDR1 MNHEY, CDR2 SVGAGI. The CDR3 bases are TGTGCCAGCCGACGCGGTCAGGGGCGTTATGGCTACACCTTC. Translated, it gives CASRRGQGRYGYTF.

The CDR3 DNA reads as TGTGCCAGCAGCCAAGAGGGGACCCAGTACTTC. Its protein is CASSQEGTQYF. The V gene is TRBV14, the J gene TRBJ2-5; D remains ambiguous. V was shortened by 0 bases and J by 7 bases, with 3 bases between the two germline ends. This CDR3 comprises 11 residues. The germline V gene encodes CDR1 SGHDN and CDR2 FVKESK.

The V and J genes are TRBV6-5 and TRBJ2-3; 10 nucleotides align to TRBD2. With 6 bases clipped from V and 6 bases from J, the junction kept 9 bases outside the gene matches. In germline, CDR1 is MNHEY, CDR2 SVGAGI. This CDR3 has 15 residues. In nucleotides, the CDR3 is TGTGCCAGCAGCTACAAGCGGGGGGGCCGGGATACGCAGTATTTT. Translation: CASSYKRGGRDTQYF.

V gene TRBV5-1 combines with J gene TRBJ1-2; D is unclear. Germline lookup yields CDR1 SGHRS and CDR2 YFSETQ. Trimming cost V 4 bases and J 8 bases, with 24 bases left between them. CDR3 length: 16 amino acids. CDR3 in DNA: TGCGCCAGCAGCCCGGGTGTGGCAGGAGGCTTGAACGGCTACACCTTC. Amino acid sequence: CASSPGVAGGLNGYTF.

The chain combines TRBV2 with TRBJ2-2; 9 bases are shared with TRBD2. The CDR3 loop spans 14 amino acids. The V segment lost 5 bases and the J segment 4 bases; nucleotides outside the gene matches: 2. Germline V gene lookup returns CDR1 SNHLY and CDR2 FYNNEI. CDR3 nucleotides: TGTGCCAGCAGTCTAGCGGGAATCACCGGGGAGCTGTTTTTT. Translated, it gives CASSLAGITGELFF.

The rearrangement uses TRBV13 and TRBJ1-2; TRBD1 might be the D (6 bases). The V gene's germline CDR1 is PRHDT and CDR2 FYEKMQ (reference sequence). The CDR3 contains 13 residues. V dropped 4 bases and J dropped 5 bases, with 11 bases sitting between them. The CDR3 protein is CASSSQGYYGYTF. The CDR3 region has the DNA TGTGCCAGCAGCTCGCAGGGGTATTATGGCTACACCTTC.

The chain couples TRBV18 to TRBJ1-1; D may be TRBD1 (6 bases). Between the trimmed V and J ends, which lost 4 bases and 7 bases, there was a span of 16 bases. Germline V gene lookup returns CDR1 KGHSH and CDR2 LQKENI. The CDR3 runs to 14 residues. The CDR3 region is CASSQEAGGGEAFF. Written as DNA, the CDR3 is TGTGCCAGCTCACAGGAAGCCGGGGGCGGTGAAGCTTTCTTT.

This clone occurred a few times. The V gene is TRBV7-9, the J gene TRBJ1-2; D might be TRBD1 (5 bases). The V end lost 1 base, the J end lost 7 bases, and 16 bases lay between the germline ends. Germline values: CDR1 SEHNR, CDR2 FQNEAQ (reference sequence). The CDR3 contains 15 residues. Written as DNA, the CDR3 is TGTGCCAGCAGCTTAGTAGGTGTAGGTGGGACTGGCTACACCTTC. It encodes CASSLVGVGGTGYTF.

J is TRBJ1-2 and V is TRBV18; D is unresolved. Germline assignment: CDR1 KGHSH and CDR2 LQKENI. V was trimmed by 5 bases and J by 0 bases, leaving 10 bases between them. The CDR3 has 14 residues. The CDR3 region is CASSTVSTNYGYTF. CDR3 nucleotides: TGTGCCAGCTCAACGGTCAGTACTAACTATGGCTACACCTTC.